This T cell receptor (beta chain) was identified during a study of T cells in localized non-small cell lung cancer (dated by TCRdb to the early 2020s). Regarding the research as a whole: Comparing tumors with uninvolved tumor-adjacent lungs, the study looked at the T cell repertoires of approximately 250 patients with early-stage NSCLC. Of the NSCLC patients, roughly 130 were male and approximately 99 were female, and the mean age was approximately 69 years. All 240 or so NSCLC patients in the cohort were treatment-naive and had localized lung tumors that were resected. What the authors observed across the whole study: A median of roughly 60 of the top 100 tumor clones were detected in paired uninvolved adjacent lung, and around 30 of these tumor clones were also found among the top 100 clones of the paired uninvolved adjacent lung. Because the study design was exploratory, TCR variables were selected using unadjusted p-values without false-discovery rate correction. Because multi-region sequencing of the tumors was not done, intratumor heterogeneity could not be ruled out. Uninvolved tumor-adjacent lung showed the highest T cell clonality, higher than tumor, which suggests more focused antigenic responses in the uninvolved tumor-adjacent lung. Higher T cell density in blood was associated with longer overall survival, whereas higher clonality in adjacent lung was associated with shorter survival.

Relative to germline, V is 6 bases shorter and J is 4 bases shorter, with 14 bases between their ends. Including cysteine and phenylalanine, the CDR3 has 14 amino acids. The entry retains the CDR3 DNA only, 42 bases that are in frame from base 1. CDR1 and CDR2 were assigned from the germline V gene (reference sequence) as MNHNY and SVGAGI. A remark on this clone: There is no known antigen for this receptor. Per-nucleotide qualities are absent, and no much larger clonotype sits a single base away.

At diagnosis, tumor, uninvolved tumor-adjacent lung and peripheral blood were collected and then preserved as a mix of FFPE and fresh-frozen material. Blood samples were analyzed as peripheral blood mononuclear cells for TCR repertoire profiling. TCR beta CDR3 regions were sequenced from DNA using the immunoSEQ Assay. On the authors' methods: T cell density was computed as TCR beta template counts normalized to usable DNA estimated by amplifying housekeeping genes. Using the preseqR package, richness was estimated by extrapolating to 120,000 templates for tissue samples and 400,000 templates for PBMC samples. Clonality was calculated as one minus Pielou's evenness. To identify tissue-enriched TCRs, differential abundance testing was run on productive amino-acid clonotypes with a minimum total count of 5 and an alpha of 0.1. The Jaccard Index and the Morisita Overlap Index were used to measure repertoire overlap between compartments. GLIPH grouped TCR beta CDR3s together with public tetramer-defined viral CDR3s, and a viral motif had to include at least three viral sequences and show V-gene enrichment. In TCRdb, the immuneACCESS table is reduced to in-frame sequences with V and J assigned. These tables do not hold every clone; where another copy was compared, an unresolved V gene accounts for under half, and the others remain unexplained. V, J and clone size reflect that table, while D and trimming were determined from the DNA. This sample is represented by 20,000 to 30,000 clones; less than 90% of them were singletons. The ten largest clones represent 0.9% to 1.4% of the sample.

The TCR originated in a woman aged 35-75 years with stage I lung adenocarcinoma. This sample comprised peripheral blood, obtained before any cancer treatment. The receptor chain draws on TRBV6-6 and TRBJ2-3; no confident D gene assignment can be made. The DNA reads as follows: TGTGCCAGCAGAGACAACCTTCGGGCAGATACGCAGTATTTT. Its translation is CASRDNLRADTQYF.